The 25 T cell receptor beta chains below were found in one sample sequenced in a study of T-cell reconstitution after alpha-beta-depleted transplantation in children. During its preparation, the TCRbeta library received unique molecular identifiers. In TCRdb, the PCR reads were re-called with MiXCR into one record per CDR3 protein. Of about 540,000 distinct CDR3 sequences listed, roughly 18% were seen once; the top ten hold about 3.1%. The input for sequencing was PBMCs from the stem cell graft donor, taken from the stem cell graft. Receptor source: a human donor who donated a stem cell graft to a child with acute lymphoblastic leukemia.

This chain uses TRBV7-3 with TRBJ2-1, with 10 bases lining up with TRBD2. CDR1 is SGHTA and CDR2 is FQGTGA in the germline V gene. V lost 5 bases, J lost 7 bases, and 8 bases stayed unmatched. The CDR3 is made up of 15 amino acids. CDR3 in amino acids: CASSPLAGARNEQFF. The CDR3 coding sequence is TGTGCCAGCAGCCCGCTAGCGGGAGCTCGAAATGAGCAGTTCTTC.

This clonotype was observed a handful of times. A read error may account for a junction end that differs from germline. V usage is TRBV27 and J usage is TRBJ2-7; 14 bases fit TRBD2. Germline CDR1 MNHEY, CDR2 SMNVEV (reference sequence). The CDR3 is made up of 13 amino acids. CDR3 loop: CASSPKGLAGENF. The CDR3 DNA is TGTGCCAGCAGTCCTAAGGGACTAGCGGGAGAGAACTTC.

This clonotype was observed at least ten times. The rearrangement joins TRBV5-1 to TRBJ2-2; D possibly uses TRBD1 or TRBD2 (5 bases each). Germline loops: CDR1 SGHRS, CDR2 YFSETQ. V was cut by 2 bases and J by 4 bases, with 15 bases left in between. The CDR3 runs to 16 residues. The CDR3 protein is CASSLGSGTSTGELFF. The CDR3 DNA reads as TGCGCCAGCAGCTTAGGTTCCGGGACGTCCACCGGGGAGCTGTTTTTT.

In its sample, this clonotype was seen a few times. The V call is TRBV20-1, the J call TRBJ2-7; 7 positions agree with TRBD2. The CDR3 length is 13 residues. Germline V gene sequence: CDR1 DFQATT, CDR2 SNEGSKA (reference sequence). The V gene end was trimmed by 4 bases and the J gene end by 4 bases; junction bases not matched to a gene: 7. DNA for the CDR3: TGCAGTGCTATCCGGGAGGAACCGTACGAGCAGTACTTC. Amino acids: CSAIREEPYEQYF.

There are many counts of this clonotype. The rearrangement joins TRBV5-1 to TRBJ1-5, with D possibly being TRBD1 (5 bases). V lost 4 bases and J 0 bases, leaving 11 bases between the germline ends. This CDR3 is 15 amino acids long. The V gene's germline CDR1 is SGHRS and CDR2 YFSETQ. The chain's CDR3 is CASSRDPLSNQPQHF. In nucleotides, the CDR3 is TGCGCCAGCAGCCGGGACCCCCTTAGCAATCAGCCCCAGCATTTT.

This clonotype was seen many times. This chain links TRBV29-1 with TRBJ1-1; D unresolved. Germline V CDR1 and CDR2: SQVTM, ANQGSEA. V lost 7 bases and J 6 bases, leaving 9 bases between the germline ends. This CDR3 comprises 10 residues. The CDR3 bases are TGCAGCGGGGCGGGTGCTGAAGCTTTCTTT. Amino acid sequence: CSGAGAEAFF.

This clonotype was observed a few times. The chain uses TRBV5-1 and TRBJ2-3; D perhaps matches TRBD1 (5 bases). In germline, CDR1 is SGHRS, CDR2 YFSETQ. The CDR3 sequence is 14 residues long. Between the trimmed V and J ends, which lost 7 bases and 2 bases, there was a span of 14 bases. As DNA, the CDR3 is TGCGCCAGCCAGGGTTTGGGGATCACAGATACGCAGTATTTT. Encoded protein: CASQGLGITDTQYF.

The CDR3 loop reads CASSLVIPGNTGELFF. In nucleotides, the CDR3 is TGTGCCAGCAGCTTAGTCATTCCAGGGAACACCGGGGAGCTGTTTTTT. The J gene is TRBJ2-2, the V gene TRBV7-6, with D hard to call. CDR1 is SGHVS and CDR2 is FNYEAQ in the germline V gene. The V gene lost 1 base and the J gene lost 1 base, with 10 bases spanning the gap. This CDR3 comprises 16 residues. Combining the CDR3 with reference TRBV7-6 and TRBJ2-2 gives the whole variable domain GAGVSQSPRYKVTKRGQDVALRCDPISGHVSLYWYRQALGQGPEFLTYFNYEAQQDKSGLPNDRFSAERPEGSISTLTIQRTEQRDSAMYRCASSLVIPGNTGELFFGEGSRLTVL.

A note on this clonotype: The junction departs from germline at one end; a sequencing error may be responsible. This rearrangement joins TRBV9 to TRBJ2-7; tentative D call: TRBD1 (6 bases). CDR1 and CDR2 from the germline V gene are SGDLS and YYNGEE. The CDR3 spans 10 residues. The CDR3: CASSVESGDF. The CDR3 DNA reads TGTGCCAGCAGCGTAGAGTCAGGGGACTTC. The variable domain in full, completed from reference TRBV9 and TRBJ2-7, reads DSGVTQTPKHLITATGQRVTLRCSPRSGDLSVYWYQQSLDQGLQFLIQYYNGEERAKGNILERFSAQQFPDLHSELNLSSLELGDSALYFCASSVESGDFGPGTRLTVT.

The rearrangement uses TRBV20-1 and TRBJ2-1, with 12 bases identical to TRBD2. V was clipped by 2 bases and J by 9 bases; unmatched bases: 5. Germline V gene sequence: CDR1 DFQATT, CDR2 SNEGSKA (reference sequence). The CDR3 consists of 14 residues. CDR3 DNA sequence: TGCAGTGCTAGATCGACTAGCGGGAGTATTGAGCAGTTCTTC. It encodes CSARSTSGSIEQFF.

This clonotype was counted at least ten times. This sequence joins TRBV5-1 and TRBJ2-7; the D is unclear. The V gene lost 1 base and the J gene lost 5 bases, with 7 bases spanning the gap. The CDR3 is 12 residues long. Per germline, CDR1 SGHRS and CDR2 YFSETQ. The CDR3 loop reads CASSLPSNEQYF. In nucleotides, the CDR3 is TGCGCCAGCAGCTTGCCAAGTAACGAGCAGTACTTC.

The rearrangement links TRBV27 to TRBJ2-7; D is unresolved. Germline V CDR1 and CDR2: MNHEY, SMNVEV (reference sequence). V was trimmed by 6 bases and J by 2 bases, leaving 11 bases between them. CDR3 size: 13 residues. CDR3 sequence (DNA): TGTGCCAGCAGCCTAGAGGCTACCTACGAGCAGTACTTC. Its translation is CASSLEATYEQYF.

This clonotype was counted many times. CDR3 nucleotides: TGTGCCACCAGCAGAGGGGATGATACCGGGGAGCTGTTTTTT. Protein sequence: CATSRGDDTGELFF. The chain couples TRBV15 to TRBJ2-2, with D unresolved. The CDR3 runs to 14 residues. CDR1 and CDR2 from the germline V gene are LNHNV and YYDKDF (reference sequence). Trimming removed 1 base from V and 5 bases from J, with 8 bases in between.

The CDR3 sequence: CASSLGDREGNEQYF. The CDR3 DNA sequence: TGCGCCAGCAGCTTAGGGGACAGGGAAGGCAACGAGCAGTACTTC. This chain uses TRBV5-1 with TRBJ2-7, with 9 bases identical to TRBD1. The ends lost 2 bases at V and 5 bases at J; junction bases unmatched: 8. The CDR3 sequence is 15 residues long. CDR1 and CDR2 (germline): SGHRS, YFSETQ.

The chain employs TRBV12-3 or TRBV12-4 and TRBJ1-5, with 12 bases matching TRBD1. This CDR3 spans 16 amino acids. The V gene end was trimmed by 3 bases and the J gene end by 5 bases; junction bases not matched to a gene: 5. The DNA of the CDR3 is TGTGCCAGCAGTTTGGCCGGGACAGGGGGCGATCAGCCCCAGCATTTT. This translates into CASSLAGTGGDQPQHF.

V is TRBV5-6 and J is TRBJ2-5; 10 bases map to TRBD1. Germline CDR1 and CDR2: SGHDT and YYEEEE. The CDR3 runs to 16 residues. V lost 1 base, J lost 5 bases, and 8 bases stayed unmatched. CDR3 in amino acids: CASSLRTGGLGETQYF. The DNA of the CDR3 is TGTGCCAGCAGCTTGAGGACAGGGGGACTCGGGGAGACCCAGTACTTC.

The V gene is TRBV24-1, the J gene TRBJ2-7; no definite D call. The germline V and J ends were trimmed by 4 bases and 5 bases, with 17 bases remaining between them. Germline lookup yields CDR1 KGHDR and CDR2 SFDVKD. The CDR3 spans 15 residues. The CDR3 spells CATSDPAESSHEQYF. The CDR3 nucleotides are TGTGCCACCAGTGACCCCGCAGAGAGCAGCCACGAGCAGTACTTC.

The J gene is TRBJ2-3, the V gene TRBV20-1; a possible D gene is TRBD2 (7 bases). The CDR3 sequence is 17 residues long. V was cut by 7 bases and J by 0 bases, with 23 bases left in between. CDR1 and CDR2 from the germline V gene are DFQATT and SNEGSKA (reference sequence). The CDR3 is CSGWGAGAPTSTDTQYF. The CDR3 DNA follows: TGCAGTGGATGGGGGGCGGGAGCCCCCACTAGCACAGATACGCAGTATTTT.

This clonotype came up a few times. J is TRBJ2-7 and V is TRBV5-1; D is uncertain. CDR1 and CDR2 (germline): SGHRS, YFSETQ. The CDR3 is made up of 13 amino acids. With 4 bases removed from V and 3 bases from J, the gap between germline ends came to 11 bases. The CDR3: CASSPWTYYEQYF. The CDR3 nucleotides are TGCGCCAGCAGCCCGTGGACCTACTACGAGCAGTACTTC.

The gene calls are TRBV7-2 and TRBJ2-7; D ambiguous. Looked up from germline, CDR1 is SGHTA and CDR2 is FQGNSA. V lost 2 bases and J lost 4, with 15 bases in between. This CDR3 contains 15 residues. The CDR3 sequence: CASSLIRAQRYEQYF. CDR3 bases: TGTGCCAGCAGCTTAATCCGGGCCCAAAGGTACGAGCAGTACTTC.

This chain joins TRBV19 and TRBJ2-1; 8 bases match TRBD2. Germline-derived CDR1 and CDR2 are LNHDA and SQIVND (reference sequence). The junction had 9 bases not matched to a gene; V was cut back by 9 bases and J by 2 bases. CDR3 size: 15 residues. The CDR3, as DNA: TGTGCCAGCTCCTTTAGCGGGGTAGCCTACAATGAGCAGTTCTTC. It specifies CASSFSGVAYNEQFF.

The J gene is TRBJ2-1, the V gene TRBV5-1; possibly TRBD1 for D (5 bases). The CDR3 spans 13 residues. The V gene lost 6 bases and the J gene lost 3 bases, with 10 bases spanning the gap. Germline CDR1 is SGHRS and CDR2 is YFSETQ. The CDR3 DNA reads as TGCGCCAGCATGGGCCAGGGCTACAATGAGCAGTTCTTC. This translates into CASMGQGYNEQFF.

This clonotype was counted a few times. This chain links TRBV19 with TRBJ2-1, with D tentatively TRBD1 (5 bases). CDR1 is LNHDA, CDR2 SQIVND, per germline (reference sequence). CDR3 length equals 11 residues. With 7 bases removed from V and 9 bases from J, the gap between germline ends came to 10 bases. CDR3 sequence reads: CASTQGFEQFF. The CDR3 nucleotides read TGTGCCAGTACTCAGGGTTTTGAGCAGTTCTTC.

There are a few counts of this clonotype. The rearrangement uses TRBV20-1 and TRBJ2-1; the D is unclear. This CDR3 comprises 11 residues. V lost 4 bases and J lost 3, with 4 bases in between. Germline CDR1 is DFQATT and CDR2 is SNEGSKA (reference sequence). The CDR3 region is CSAMIYNEQFF. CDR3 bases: TGCAGTGCTATGATCTACAATGAGCAGTTCTTC.

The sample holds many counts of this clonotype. CDR3 sequence (DNA): TGTGCCAGCAGTTTGGTCGTCGGAAGTGGGGCAGATACGCAGTATTTT. Translation: CASSLVVGSGADTQYF. The V call is TRBV6-2 or TRBV6-3, the J call TRBJ2-3, with no clear D. The length of the CDR3 is 16 residues. CDR1 and CDR2 (germline): MNHEY, SVGEGT. Trimming left V 4 bases short and J 4 bases short, with 18 bases between.